The 13 T cell receptor beta chains below were found in one sample sequenced in a study of OX40 agonist ivuxolimab in advanced cancers. The data were produced by immunoSEQ multiplex PCR, yet TCRdb's version contains in-frame clones alone and is incomplete. This table has nearly 80,000 clones, roughly 94% appearing once. This specimen consisted of CD4+ or CD8+ T cells sorted from blood, obtained in a trial of the OX40 agonist ivuxolimab. These receptors were obtained from an adult with an advanced solid tumor such as melanoma, head and neck, liver or kidney cancer.

This clone was counted between two and nine times. The chain carries TRBV6-1 and TRBJ1-5; unclear D gene. V was cut by 4 bases and J by 4 bases, with 8 bases left in between. This CDR3 contains 13 residues. Germline V lookup: CDR1 MNHNS, CDR2 SASEGT. CDR3 sequence (DNA): TGTGCCAGCAGTGGACTGATAAATCAGCCCCAGCATTTT. Residues: CASSGLINQPQHF.

The gene calls are TRBV4-1 and TRBJ1-1; no clear D gene. The V gene's germline CDR1 is MGHRA and CDR2 YSYEKL. This CDR3 contains 14 residues. Trimming shortened V by 0 bases and J by 10 bases, and 15 bases separated the two germline ends. The DNA of the CDR3 is TGCGCCAGCAGCCAAGATGTCGCTCACCTGCCAGCTTTCTTT. Translating it yields CASSQDVAHLPAFF.

As to this clone: This specimen includes other DNA sequences encoding the same CDR3. This chain uses TRBV27 with TRBJ2-7, with D unresolved. The CDR3 has 13 residues. Trimming shortened V by 4 bases and J by 3 bases, and 10 bases separated the two germline ends. The germline CDR1 and CDR2 sequences are MNHEY and SMNVEV (reference sequence). CDR3 DNA: TGTGCCAGCAGTTCGGGCAGATTCTACGAGCAGTACTTC. Amino acid sequence: CASSSGRFYEQYF.

The chain employs TRBV11-2 and TRBJ2-3, with D possibly TRBD2 on 6 matching bases. The germline V gene has CDR1 SGHAT and CDR2 FQNNGV. The CDR3 loop spans 16 amino acids. Trimming left V 4 bases short and J 0 bases short, with 14 bases between. CDR3 sequence (DNA): TGTGCCAGCAGCTCCGATCTAGCGTCTAGCACAGATACGCAGTATTTT. It codes for CASSSDLASSTDTQYF.

The chain joins TRBV5-1 to TRBJ1-2, with D perhaps TRBD1 (6 bases). V dropped 3 bases and J dropped 7 bases, with 10 bases sitting between them. CDR3 length: 12 amino acids. Germline V gives CDR1 SGHRS, CDR2 YFSETQ. This chain's CDR3 is CASSSDSGGYTF. The CDR3 bases are TGCGCCAGCAGCTCGGACAGCGGTGGCTACACCTTC.

This chain connects TRBV15 to TRBJ2-7; maybe TRBD2 (7 bases). Germline CDR1 LNHNV, CDR2 YYDKDF (reference sequence). The ends were cut back, 8 bases at V and 3 bases at J, with 11 bases in the middle. This CDR3 has 12 amino acids. The CDR3 sequence: CATGGASYEQYF. Here the CDR3 DNA reads TGTGCCACCGGGGGGGCAAGCTACGAGCAGTACTTC.

This chain uses TRBV6-5 with TRBJ2-7; 9 nucleotides line up with TRBD1. V lost 2 bases, J lost 6 bases, and 2 bases stayed unmatched. Germline V gives CDR1 MNHEY, CDR2 SVGAGI. This CDR3 spans 13 amino acids. The CDR3 spells CASSYRDRAEQYF. Written as DNA, the CDR3 is TGTGCCAGCAGTTACCGGGACAGGGCCGAGCAGTACTTC.

The rearrangement links TRBV19 to TRBJ2-7; 12 bases agree with TRBD1. The CDR3 has 13 residues. Germline loops: CDR1 LNHDA, CDR2 SQIVND (reference sequence). Trimming removed 8 bases from V and 6 bases from J; junction bases left unmatched: 5. The CDR3 here is CASGDRGLGEQYF. In DNA form, the CDR3 reads TGTGCCAGTGGGGACAGGGGGCTCGGCGAGCAGTACTTC.

The rearrangement joins TRBV7-9 to TRBJ2-1; a weak D match, TRBD1 (5 bases). Germline V CDR1 and CDR2: SEHNR, FQNEAQ (reference sequence). This CDR3 is built from 14 residues. Trimming cost V 2 bases and J 5 bases, with 10 bases left between them. CDR3 sequence: CASSLKDTNNEQFF. CDR3 sequence (DNA): TGTGCCAGCAGCTTAAAGGACACCAACAATGAGCAGTTCTTC.

A remark on this clone: The conserved closing phenylalanine or tryptophan is absent in this CDR3, likely reflecting a read error. Because the CDR3's place on the DNA is in doubt, the DNA is left out and the CDR3 is given as listed by TCRdb. This chain links TRBV6-4 with TRBJ1-2; the table names TRBD1, a call not compared with the DNA. Ends included, the CDR3 has 9 residues. The germline V gene has CDR1 MRHNA and CDR2 SNTAGT. The CDR3 sequence is CASSARGRL.

The V gene is TRBV5-1, the J gene TRBJ2-2, with 14 bases that match TRBD2. The V and J ends lost 10 bases and 1 base, in that order; junction bases with no gene match: 9. This CDR3 is 17 amino acids long. Germline assignment: CDR1 SGHRS and CDR2 YFSETQ. The CDR3 nucleotides are TGCGCCGGCCCGGGACTAGCGGGAGACATGAACACCGGGGAGCTGTTTTTT. As protein: CAGPGLAGDMNTGELFF.

CDR3 loop: CASSQDVGLAGELFF. CDR3 coding DNA: TGCGCCAGCAGCCAAGACGTCGGGTTGGCCGGGGAGCTGTTTTTT. The genes are TRBV4-3 and TRBJ2-2; D remains unclear. V was cut by 0 bases and J by 6 bases, with 11 bases left in between. The CDR3 consists of 15 residues. Germline CDR1 LGHNA, CDR2 YSLEER.

The CDR3 sequence: CASSHGPTVYEQYF. CDR3 sequence (DNA): TGTGCCAGCAGTCATGGGCCGACAGTTTACGAGCAGTACTTC. The chain couples TRBV27 to TRBJ2-7; D may be TRBD1 (5 bases). This CDR3 has 14 residues. V was pared by 5 bases and J by 4 bases, with 15 bases between. Germline V lookup: CDR1 MNHEY, CDR2 SMNVEV (reference sequence).